One sample yielded the 30 T cell receptor beta chains listed below, sequenced in a study of tumor and adjacent non-tumor tissue in lung cancer. This sample's RNA came from whole unsorted tissue. Three rounds of nested PCR, following a modified ARM-PCR protocol, produced the TCRbeta library. From the multiplex PCR reads, TCRdb called clonotypes with MiXCR, one entry per CDR3 protein. This sample carries about 75,000 distinct CDR3 sequences, under 85% of them seen once, and the ten largest clones take roughly 12%. Material: lung tumor tissue. All receptors derive from a woman in her 50s with non-small cell lung cancer.

About this clonotype: Germline and junction disagree at one end, which may indicate a read error. The chain combines TRBV6-1 with TRBJ2-7; 12 bases fit TRBD2. The CDR3 is 15 residues long. The V gene's germline CDR1 is MNHNS and CDR2 SASEGT. CDR3 DNA sequence: TGTGACAGCAGTGAGGGACTAGCGGGCTCCTGCGAGCAGTACTTC. Its protein is CDSSEGLAGSCEQYF.

On this clonotype itself: This may be a read error, as it is one base from a much larger clone. The V call is TRBV20-1, the J call TRBJ2-1, with TRBD1 identical over 9 bases. The CDR3 extends over 15 amino acids. Germline CDR1 is DFQATT and CDR2 is SNEGSKA (reference sequence). For the CDR3, the DNA is TGCAGTGCTAGAGACCCGGGACAGGGTCACAATGACCAGTTCTTC. Its protein is CSARDPGQGHNDQFF.

In the case of this clonotype: A much larger clone differs by one base, so this may be a read error. The chain employs TRBV20-1 and TRBJ2-1; TRBD1 matches 8 bases. The DNA end is a closer match to TRBJ2-7, so the J assignment may be wrong. Germline V lookup: CDR1 DFQATT, CDR2 SNEGSKA (reference sequence). CDR3 length: 15 amino acids. This CDR3 reads CSARNPDRETNGQYF. The CDR3 nucleotides are TGCAGTGCTAGAAATCCGGACAGGGAGACCAATGGGCAGTACTTC.

A remark on this clonotype: A junction end diverges from the germline sequence, so it may reflect a read error. The chain's CDR3 is CVSSFQVAGNTIYF. Written as DNA, the CDR3 is TGTGTCAGCAGTTTCCAGGTAGCTGGAAACACTATATATTTT. The J gene is TRBJ1-3, the V gene TRBV6-5; D is undetermined. Germline-derived CDR1 and CDR2 are MNHEY and SVGAGI. CDR3 length equals 14 residues.

This clonotype was observed a single time. The chain uses TRBV6-2 or TRBV6-3 and TRBJ2-3, with D unclear. Germline CDR1 reads MNHEY; CDR2 reads SVGEGT. V was trimmed by 9 bases and J by 6 bases, leaving 19 bases between them. This CDR3 contains 14 residues. The CDR3 loop reads CASNSPRLGDTQYF. CDR3 in DNA: TGTGCCAGTAATTCCCCCCGCCTCGGGGATACGCAGTATTTT.

The chain uses TRBV12-3 or TRBV12-4 and TRBJ2-2, with TRBD2 matching 7 bases. The CDR3 consists of 13 residues. The junction had 5 bases not matched to a gene; V was cut back by 10 bases and J by 3 bases. As DNA, the CDR3 is TGTGCCACGGAAGCGGGGTACACCGGGGAGCTGTTTTTT. It yields the protein CATEAGYTGELFF.

A note on this clonotype: Because the CDR3 is missing its conserved closing phenylalanine or tryptophan, this is likely a read error. The CDR3 coding sequence is TGTGGCAGCAGGTTAGACAGGGGAGATACGCAGTATTCT. It is translated as CGSRLDRGDTQYS. This rearrangement joins TRBV11-2 to TRBJ2-3; 8 bases match TRBD1. Germline CDR1 and CDR2: SGHAT and FQNNGV. CDR3 length equals 13 residues.

This clonotype was observed a handful of times. The gene calls are TRBV30 and TRBJ2-1; 13 positions agree with TRBD2. V was clipped by 3 bases and J by 7 bases; unmatched bases: 6. Germline-derived CDR1 and CDR2 are GTSNPN and SVGIG (reference sequence). CDR3 length: 15 amino acids. This CDR3 is CAWRGGGLAGNEQFF. In nucleotides, the CDR3 is TGTGCCTGGAGGGGAGGGGGACTAGCGGGGAATGAGCAGTTCTTC.

Turning to this clonotype: A junction end diverges from the germline sequence, so it may reflect a read error. This chain uses TRBV6-5 with TRBJ2-1; D is possibly TRBD2 (6 bases). Germline loops: CDR1 MNHEY, CDR2 SVGAGI. This CDR3 is 15 amino acids long. The CDR3 coding sequence is TGTACCAGCAGTTACTCGCGCCAGCGGGCCCTTGAGCAGTTATTC. Amino acids: CTSSYSRQRALEQLF.

The V and J genes are TRBV6-5 and TRBJ1-4, with D maybe TRBD1 (6 bases). The CDR3 covers 17 residues. CDR1 and CDR2 from the germline V gene are MNHEY and SVGAGI. CDR3 coding DNA: TGTGCTAACAGCCATCTTAATCCAGGGGCCTCTAATGAAAAACTGTTTTTT. Translated, it gives CANSHLNPGASNEKLFF.

Worth noting for this clonotype: The CDR3 ends on some other residue instead of the conserved phenylalanine or tryptophan, so this is likely a read error. The chain uses TRBV11-3 and TRBJ2-2, with a tentative D call TRBD2 (6 bases). Germline assignment: CDR1 SGHNT and CDR2 YENEEA. The CDR3 sequence is 14 residues long. The CDR3 bases are TGTGCTAGCGGCTCTCACCGAAACTCTGGGGAGCTGTTTTCT. Translation: CASGSHRNSGELFS.

The chain combines TRBV29-1 with TRBJ2-2; TRBD1 matches 7 bases. V dropped 4 bases and J dropped 7; count of bases not matched to a gene: 12. The CDR3 sequence is 15 residues long. From germline, CDR1 is SQVTM and CDR2 ANQGSEA. The CDR3 nucleotides are TGCAGCGTTGGGGGTCAGGGGGTAGGAAGCGGGGAGCTGTTTTTT. Amino acid sequence: CSVGGQGVGSGELFF.

The chain carries TRBV4-2 and TRBJ2-1; D is undetermined. CDR3 length: 11 amino acids. CDR1 is LGHNA, CDR2 YNFKEQ, per germline. Trimming left V 3 bases short and J 9 bases short, with 6 bases between. DNA for the CDR3: TGTGCCAGCAGCCATGGTAGTGAGCAGTTCTTC. The encoded protein is CASSHGSEQFF.

The chain is built from TRBV11-3 and TRBJ2-2, with D tentatively TRBD1 (5 bases). Germline assignment: CDR1 SGHNT and CDR2 YENEEA. With 3 bases removed from V and 6 bases from J, the gap between germline ends came to 14 bases. CDR3 length: 15 residues. The CDR3 region has the DNA TGTGCCAGCAGCTTTATCAGGGAATCCCCCGGGGAGCTGTTTTTT. Translation gives CASSFIRESPGELFF.

The genes are TRBV6-5 and TRBJ2-2, with a weak D call TRBD2 (5 bases). The CDR3 totals 15 residues. The V end lost 6 bases, the J end lost 3 bases, and 14 bases lay between the germline ends. Per the germline V gene, CDR1 is MNHEY and CDR2 is SVGAGI. Here the CDR3 reads CASRLEDFYTGELFF. Here the CDR3 DNA reads TGTGCCAGCAGGCTGGAGGACTTTTACACCGGGGAGCTGTTTTTT.

As to this clonotype: This is likely a read error, given that the CDR3 carries no conserved phenylalanine or tryptophan at its end. This chain joins TRBV10-3 and TRBJ2-7; maybe TRBD1 (7 bases). The CDR3 has 15 amino acids. The germline gives CDR1 ENHRY, CDR2 SYGVKD. Trimming removed 8 bases at V and 6 bases at J, with 23 bases between. CDR3 DNA sequence: TGTGCCATCGGCGAAGCGAGACAGGGAGGTTCCGAGCAGTACCTC. It codes for CAIGEARQGGSEQYL.

For this clonotype: One end of the junction is discordant with germline, which a read error may explain. The chain carries TRBV4-1 and TRBJ2-3; a weak D match, TRBD2 (6 bases). The CDR3 runs to 15 residues. Germline-derived CDR1 and CDR2 are MGHRA and YSYEKL. CDR3 DNA sequence: TGTGGCAGCTGCCAAGTGAGGGACTTCACAGATACGCAGTATTTT. Translation gives CGSCQVRDFTDTQYF.

A note on this clonotype: A read error is possible here, since a much larger clone lies one base away. The V and J genes are TRBV20-1 and TRBJ1-5; TRBD1 might be the D (5 bases). CDR3 size: 13 residues. CDR1 and CDR2 from the germline V gene are DFQATT and SNEGSKA (reference sequence). The CDR3 protein is CSATPGLDQPRHF. The CDR3 region has the DNA TGCAGTGCAACCCCAGGGTTGGATCAGCCCCGGCATTTT.

For this clonotype: One end of the junction varies from germline; a read error may be responsible. The V gene is TRBV30, the J gene TRBJ2-1; D gene uncertain. This CDR3 is built from 11 residues. Germline CDR1 is GTSNPN and CDR2 is SVGIG (reference sequence). The DNA for the CDR3 is TGTGACTGGAGTGAAATATATGAGCAGTTCTTC. Protein product: CDWSEIYEQFF.

With respect to this clonotype: One end of the junction does not line up with germline, which may come from a read error. V usage is TRBV6-6 and J usage is TRBJ2-7; 8 bases agree with TRBD1. The CDR3 extends over 17 amino acids. CDR1 is MNHNY and CDR2 is SVGAGI in the germline V gene (reference sequence). CDR3: CASTYTLRRQGKYEQYF. DNA of the CDR3: TGTGCCAGCACTTACACTCTTCGGAGACAGGGGAAATACGAGCAGTACTTC.

In regard to this clonotype: Being one base from a much bigger clone, this may be a read error. The rearrangement joins TRBV12-3 or TRBV12-4 to TRBJ2-5; maybe TRBD2 (5 bases). The CDR3 extends over 11 amino acids. The CDR3 DNA reads as TGTGCCAGCACTTCGTGGGAGACCCGGTACTTC. It translates to CASTSWETRYF.

About this clonotype itself: One junction end disagrees with the germline gene, perhaps due to a read error. The chain couples TRBV5-4 to TRBJ2-5, with D unresolved. This CDR3 contains 14 residues. In germline, CDR1 is SGHNT, CDR2 YYREEE (reference sequence). This chain's CDR3 is CASSSTGTQATQYF. The CDR3 DNA is TGTGCTAGCAGCTCAACGGGTACTCAAGCGACCCAGTACTTC.

The table lists this clonotype with many counts. V is TRBV20-1 and J is TRBJ2-3; 9 nucleotides line up with TRBD2. This CDR3 has 13 residues. The germline CDR1 and CDR2 sequences are DFQATT and SNEGSKA (reference sequence). V dropped 2 bases and J dropped 3; count of bases not matched to a gene: 0. The CDR3 DNA reads TGCAGTGCTAGACTAGCGGGGACAGATACGCAGTATTTT. Protein product: CSARLAGTDTQYF.

With regard to this clonotype: The junction and the germline gene differ at one end; a read error may be behind it. The V gene is TRBV6-5, the J gene TRBJ1-2; D might be TRBD1 (5 bases). Germline assignment: CDR1 MNHEY and CDR2 SVGAGI. There are 14 residues in the CDR3. The chain's CDR3 is CASSYSIRVGGYTF. The CDR3 region has the DNA TGTGCGAGCAGTTACTCGATCAGGGTAGGAGGCTACACCTTC.

The chain combines TRBV11-2 with TRBJ2-5, with 9 bases lining up with TRBD2. Germline-derived CDR1 and CDR2 are SGHAT and FQNNGV. This CDR3 comprises 16 residues. V trimming: 9 bases; J trimming: 2 bases; junction bases outside the gene matches: 13. CDR3 sequence (DNA): TGTGCCAGGAGCGCACAAGCGGGAGGAATTCAAGAGACCCAGTACTTC. It codes for CARSAQAGGIQETQYF.

With respect to this clonotype: One end of the junction varies from germline; a read error may be responsible. The chain joins TRBV4-2 to TRBJ2-1; TRBD1 agrees at 8 bases. The germline gives CDR1 LGHNA, CDR2 YNFKEQ. This CDR3 is built from 15 residues. CDR3: CASSQDWTGNNEKFF. For the CDR3, the DNA is TGTGCCAGCAGCCAAGATTGGACAGGGAATAATGAGAAGTTCTTC.

The chain joins TRBV5-6 to TRBJ2-1; D unresolved. V was cut by 2 bases and J by 11 bases, with 8 bases left in between. This CDR3 region has 11 residues. Per germline, CDR1 SGHDT and CDR2 YYEEEE. The CDR3 DNA follows: TGTGCCAGCAGCTTTAGCAACAAGCAGTTCTTC. Protein sequence: CASSFSNKQFF. Complete variable domain (other parts from reference TRBV5-6 and TRBJ2-1): DAGVTQSPTHLIKTRGQQVTLRCSPKSGHDTVSWYQQALGQGPQFIFQYYEEEERQRGNFPDRFSGHQFPNYSSELNVNALLLGDSALYLCASSFSNKQFFGPGTRLTVL.

The sample holds a few counts of this clonotype. It may be a read error: a sequence one base away is much more abundant. V usage is TRBV20-1 and J usage is TRBJ1-5, with D unclear. The closer fit of TRBJ2-3 to the DNA end suggests the J call may be wrong. Germline V gene lookup returns CDR1 DFQATT and CDR2 SNEGSKA (reference sequence). The length of the CDR3 is 14 residues. CDR3 in amino acids: CSASSGDRNQPQYF. The CDR3 DNA sequence: TGCAGTGCTAGTTCCGGTGACCGCAATCAGCCCCAGTATTTT.

V usage is TRBV28 and J usage is TRBJ2-1; possible D gene TRBD2, 6 bases. This CDR3 comprises 15 residues. The V end was cut by 6 bases, the J end by 6 bases, with 18 bases between. Germline CDR1 and CDR2: MDHEN and SYDVKM. CDR3: CASSPGLTGLNEQFF. The CDR3 DNA follows: TGTGCCAGCAGCCCTGGACTAACGGGACTCAATGAGCAGTTCTTC.

With regard to this clonotype: Relative to the germline gene, one junction end is altered; a read error may explain this. This chain links TRBV12-3 or TRBV12-4 with TRBJ2-1; no reliable D call. This CDR3 has 12 amino acids. CDR3 sequence reads: CASSLGWTEKFF. In DNA form, the CDR3 reads TGTGCCAGCAGTTTAGGGTGGACGGAGAAGTTCTTT.